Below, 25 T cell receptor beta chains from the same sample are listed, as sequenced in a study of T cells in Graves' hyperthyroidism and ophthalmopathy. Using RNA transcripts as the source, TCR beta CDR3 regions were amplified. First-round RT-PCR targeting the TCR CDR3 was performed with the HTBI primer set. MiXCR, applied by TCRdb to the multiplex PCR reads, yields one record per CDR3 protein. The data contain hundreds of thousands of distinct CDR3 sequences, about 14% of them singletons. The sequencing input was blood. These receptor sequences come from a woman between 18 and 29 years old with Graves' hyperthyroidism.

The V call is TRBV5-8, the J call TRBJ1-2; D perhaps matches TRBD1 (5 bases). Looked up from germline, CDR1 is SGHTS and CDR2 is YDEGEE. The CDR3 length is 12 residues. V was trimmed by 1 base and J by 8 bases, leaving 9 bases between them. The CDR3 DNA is TGTGCCAGCAGCTTGTTCAGGACAGGCTACACCTTC. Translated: CASSLFRTGYTF.

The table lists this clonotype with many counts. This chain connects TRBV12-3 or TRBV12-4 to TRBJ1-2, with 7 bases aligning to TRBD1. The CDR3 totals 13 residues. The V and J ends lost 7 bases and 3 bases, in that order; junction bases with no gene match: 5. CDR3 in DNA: TGTGCCAGCACCGGGGACAGCGACTATGGCTACACCTTC. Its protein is CASTGDSDYGYTF.

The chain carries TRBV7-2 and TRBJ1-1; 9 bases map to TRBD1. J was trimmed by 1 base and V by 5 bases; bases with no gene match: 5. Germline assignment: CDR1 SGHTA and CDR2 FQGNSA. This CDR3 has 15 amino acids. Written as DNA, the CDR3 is TGTGCCAGCAGCCCGGTACAGGGGGCGAACACTGAAGCTTTCTTT. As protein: CASSPVQGANTEAFF.

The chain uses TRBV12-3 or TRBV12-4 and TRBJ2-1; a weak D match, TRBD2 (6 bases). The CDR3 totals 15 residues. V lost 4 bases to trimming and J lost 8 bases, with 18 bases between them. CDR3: CASSSSGVGSYEQFF. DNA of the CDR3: TGTGCCAGCAGTTCCTCGGGAGTGGGTTCGTATGAGCAGTTCTTC.

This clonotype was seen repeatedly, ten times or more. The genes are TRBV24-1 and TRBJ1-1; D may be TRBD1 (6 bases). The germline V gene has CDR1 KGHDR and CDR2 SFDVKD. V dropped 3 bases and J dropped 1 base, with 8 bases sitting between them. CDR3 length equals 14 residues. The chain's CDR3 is CATSDETGNTEAFF. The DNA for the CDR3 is TGTGCCACCAGTGATGAGACAGGGAACACTGAAGCTTTCTTT.

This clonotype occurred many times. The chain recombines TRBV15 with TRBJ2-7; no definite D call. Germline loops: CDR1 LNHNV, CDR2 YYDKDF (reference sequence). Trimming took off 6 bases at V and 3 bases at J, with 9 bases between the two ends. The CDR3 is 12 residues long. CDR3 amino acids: CATSASYYEQYF. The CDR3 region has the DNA TGTGCCACCAGTGCGTCCTACTACGAGCAGTACTTC.

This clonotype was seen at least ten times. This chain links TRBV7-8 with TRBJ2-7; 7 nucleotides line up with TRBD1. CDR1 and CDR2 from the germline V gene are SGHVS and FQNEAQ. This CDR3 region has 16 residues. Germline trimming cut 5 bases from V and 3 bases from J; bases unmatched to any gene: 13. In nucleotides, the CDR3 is TGTGCCAGCAGCCCACACGTCCGGGACAGCCACTACGAGCAGTACTTC. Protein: CASSPHVRDSHYEQYF. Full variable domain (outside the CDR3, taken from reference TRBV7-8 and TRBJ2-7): GAGVSQSPRYKVAKRGQDVALRCDPISGHVSLFWYQQALGQGPEFLTYFQNEAQLDKSGLPSDRFFAERPEGSVSTLKIQRTQQEDSAVYLCASSPHVRDSHYEQYFGPGTRLTVT.

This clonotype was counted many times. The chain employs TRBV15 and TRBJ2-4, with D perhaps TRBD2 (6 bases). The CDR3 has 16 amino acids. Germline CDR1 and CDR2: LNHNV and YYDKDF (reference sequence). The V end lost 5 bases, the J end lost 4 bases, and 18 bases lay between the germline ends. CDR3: CATSPRGGIGKNIQYF. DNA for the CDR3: TGTGCCACCAGCCCCCGAGGAGGGATCGGGAAAAACATTCAGTACTTC.

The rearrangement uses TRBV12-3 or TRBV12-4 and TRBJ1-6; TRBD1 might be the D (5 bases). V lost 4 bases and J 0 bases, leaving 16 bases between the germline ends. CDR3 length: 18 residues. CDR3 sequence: CASSSPTDPSSYNSPLHF. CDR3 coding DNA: TGTGCCAGCAGTTCACCGACAGATCCTAGCTCCTATAATTCACCCCTCCACTTT.

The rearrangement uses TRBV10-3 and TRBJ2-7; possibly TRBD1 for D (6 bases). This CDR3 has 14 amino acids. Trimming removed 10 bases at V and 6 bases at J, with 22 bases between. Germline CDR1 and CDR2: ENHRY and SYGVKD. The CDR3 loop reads CATGPDRPDGEQYF. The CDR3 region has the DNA TGTGCCACGGGCCCCGACAGGCCAGACGGCGAGCAGTACTTC.

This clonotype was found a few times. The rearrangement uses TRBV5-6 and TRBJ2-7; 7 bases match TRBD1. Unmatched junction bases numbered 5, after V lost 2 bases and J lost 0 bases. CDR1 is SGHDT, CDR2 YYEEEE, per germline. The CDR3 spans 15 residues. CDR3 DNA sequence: TGTGCCAGCAGCTTCGGACAGGTCCCCTCCTACGAGCAGTACTTC. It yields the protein CASSFGQVPSYEQYF. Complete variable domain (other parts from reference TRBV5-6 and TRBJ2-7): DAGVTQSPTHLIKTRGQQVTLRCSPKSGHDTVSWYQQALGQGPQFIFQYYEEEERQRGNFPDRFSGHQFPNYSSELNVNALLLGDSALYLCASSFGQVPSYEQYFGPGTRLTVT.

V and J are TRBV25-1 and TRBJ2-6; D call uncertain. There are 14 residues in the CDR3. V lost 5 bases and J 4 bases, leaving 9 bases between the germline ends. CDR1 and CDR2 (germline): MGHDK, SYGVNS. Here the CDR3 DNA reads TGTGCCAGCAGTAAGACTGCCGGGGCCAACGTCCTGACTTTC. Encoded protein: CASSKTAGANVLTF.

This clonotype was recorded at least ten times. CDR3 region: CASSPFPLGEQYF. The DNA of the CDR3 is TGTGCCAGCAGCCCGTTTCCCTTGGGCGAGCAGTACTTC. The V gene is TRBV7-9, the J gene TRBJ2-7, with D unresolved. CDR3 size: 13 residues. Germline V lookup: CDR1 SEHNR, CDR2 FQNEAQ (reference sequence). The V end was cut by 5 bases, the J end by 6 bases, with 14 bases between.

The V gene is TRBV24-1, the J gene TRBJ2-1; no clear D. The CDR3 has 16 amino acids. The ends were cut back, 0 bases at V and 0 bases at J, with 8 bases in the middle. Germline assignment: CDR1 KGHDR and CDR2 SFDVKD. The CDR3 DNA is TGTGCCACCAGTGATTTGCAGGCCAGCTCCTACAATGAGCAGTTCTTC. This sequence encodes CATSDLQASSYNEQFF.

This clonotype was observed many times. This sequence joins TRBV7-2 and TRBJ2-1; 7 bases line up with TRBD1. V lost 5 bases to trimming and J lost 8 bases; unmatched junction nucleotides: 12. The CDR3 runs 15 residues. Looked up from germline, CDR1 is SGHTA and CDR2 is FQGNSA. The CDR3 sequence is CASSVSGTAVDEQFF. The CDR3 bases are TGTGCCAGCAGCGTTTCCGGGACAGCAGTCGATGAGCAGTTCTTC.

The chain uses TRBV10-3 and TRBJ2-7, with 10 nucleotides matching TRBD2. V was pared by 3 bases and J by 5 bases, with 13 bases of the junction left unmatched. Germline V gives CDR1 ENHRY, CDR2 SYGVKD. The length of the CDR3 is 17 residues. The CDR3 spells CAISDPSGSLGGNEQYF. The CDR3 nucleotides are TGTGCCATCAGTGATCCTAGCGGGAGTCTAGGAGGGAACGAGCAGTACTTC.

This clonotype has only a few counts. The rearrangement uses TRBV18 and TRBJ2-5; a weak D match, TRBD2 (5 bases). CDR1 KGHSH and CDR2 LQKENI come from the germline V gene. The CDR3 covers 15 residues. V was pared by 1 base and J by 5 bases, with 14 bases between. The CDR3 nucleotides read TGTGCCAGCTCACCACATTACCAGCGGCTGGAGACCCAGTACTTC. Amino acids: CASSPHYQRLETQYF.

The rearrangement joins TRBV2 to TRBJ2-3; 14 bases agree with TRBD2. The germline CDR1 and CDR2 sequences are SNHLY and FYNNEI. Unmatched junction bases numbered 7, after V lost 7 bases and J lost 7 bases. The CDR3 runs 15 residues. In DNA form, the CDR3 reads TGTGCCAGCACCCTGGGACTAGCGGGAGTAAATACGCAGTATTTT. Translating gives CASTLGLAGVNTQYF.

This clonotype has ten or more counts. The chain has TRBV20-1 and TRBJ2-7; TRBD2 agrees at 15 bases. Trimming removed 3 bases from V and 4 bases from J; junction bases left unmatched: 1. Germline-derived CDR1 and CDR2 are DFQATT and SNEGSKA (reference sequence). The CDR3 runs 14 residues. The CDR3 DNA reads TGCAGTGCTAGGGGACTAGCGGGAGGTTACGAGCAGTACTTC. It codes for CSARGLAGGYEQYF.

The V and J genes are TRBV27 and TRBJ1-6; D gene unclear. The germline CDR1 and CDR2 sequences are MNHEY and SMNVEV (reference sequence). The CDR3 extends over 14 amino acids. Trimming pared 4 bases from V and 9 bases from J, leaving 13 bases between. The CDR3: CASSSAPGISPLHF. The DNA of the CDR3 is TGTGCCAGCAGTTCCGCTCCGGGGATTTCACCCCTCCACTTT.

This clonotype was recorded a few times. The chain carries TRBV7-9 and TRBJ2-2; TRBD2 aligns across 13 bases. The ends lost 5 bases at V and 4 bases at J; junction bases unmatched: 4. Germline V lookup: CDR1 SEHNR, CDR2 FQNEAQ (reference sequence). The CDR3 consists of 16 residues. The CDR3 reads CASSQGLAGVTGELFF. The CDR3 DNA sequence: TGTGCCAGCAGCCAAGGACTAGCGGGAGTCACCGGGGAGCTGTTTTTT.

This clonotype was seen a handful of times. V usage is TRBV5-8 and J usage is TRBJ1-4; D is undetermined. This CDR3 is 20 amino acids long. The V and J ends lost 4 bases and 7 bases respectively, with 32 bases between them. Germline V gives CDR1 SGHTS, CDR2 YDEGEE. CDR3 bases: TGTGCCAGCAGCGTCCTGCCGGGGAGGCGGCTTGGAGTTGGAGCTGAAAAACTGTTTTTT. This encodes CASSVLPGRRLGVGAEKLFF.

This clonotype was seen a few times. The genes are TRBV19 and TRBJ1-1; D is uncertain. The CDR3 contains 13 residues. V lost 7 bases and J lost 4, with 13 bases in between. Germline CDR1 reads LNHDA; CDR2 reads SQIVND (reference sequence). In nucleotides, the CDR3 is TGTGCCAGTAACAGAGGGTTAGTCACTGAAGCTTTCTTT. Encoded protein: CASNRGLVTEAFF.

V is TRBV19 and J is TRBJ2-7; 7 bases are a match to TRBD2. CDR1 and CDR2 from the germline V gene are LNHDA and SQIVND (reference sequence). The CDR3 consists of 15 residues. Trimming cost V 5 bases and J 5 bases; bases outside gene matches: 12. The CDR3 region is CASSRTREKGHEQYF. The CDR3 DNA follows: TGTGCCAGTAGTCGGACGCGGGAGAAGGGACACGAGCAGTACTTC.

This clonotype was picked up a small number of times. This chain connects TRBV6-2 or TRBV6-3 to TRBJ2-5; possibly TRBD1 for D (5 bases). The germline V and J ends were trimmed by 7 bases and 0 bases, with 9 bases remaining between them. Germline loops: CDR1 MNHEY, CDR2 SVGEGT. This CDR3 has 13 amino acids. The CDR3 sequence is CASTAGNQETQYF. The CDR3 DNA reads TGTGCCAGCACCGCAGGGAACCAAGAGACCCAGTACTTC.